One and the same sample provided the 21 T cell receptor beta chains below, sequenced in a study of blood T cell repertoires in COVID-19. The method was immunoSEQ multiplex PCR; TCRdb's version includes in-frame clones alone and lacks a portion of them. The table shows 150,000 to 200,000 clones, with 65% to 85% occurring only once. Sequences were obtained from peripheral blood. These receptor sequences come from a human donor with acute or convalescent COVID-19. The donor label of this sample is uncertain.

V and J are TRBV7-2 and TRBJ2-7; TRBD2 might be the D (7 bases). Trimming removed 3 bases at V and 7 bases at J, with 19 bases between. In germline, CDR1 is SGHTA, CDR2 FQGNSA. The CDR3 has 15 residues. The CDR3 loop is CASSFSGGQGGEQYF. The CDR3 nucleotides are TGTGCCAGCAGCTTTTCGGGGGGCCAAGGAGGGGAGCAGTACTTC.

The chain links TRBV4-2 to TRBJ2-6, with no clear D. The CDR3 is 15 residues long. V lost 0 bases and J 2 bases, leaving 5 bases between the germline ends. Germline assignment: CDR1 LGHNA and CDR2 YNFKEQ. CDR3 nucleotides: TGTGCCAGCAGCCAAGAGCCAGCTGGGGCCAACGTCCTGACTTTC. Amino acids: CASSQEPAGANVLTF.

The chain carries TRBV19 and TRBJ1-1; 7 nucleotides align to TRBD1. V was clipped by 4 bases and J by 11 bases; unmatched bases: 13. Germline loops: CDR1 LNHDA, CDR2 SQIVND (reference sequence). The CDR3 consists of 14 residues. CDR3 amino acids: CASSNPPDRVDAFF. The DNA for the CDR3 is TGTGCCAGTAGTAACCCCCCCGACAGGGTAGACGCTTTCTTT.

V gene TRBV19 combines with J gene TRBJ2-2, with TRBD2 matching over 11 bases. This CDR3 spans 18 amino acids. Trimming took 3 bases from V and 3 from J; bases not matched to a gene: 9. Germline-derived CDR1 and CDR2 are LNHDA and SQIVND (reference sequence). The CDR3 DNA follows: TGTGCCAGTAGTATGAGGCTAGCGGGGGGCCTCGACACCGGGGAGCTGTTTTTT. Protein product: CASSMRLAGGLDTGELFF.

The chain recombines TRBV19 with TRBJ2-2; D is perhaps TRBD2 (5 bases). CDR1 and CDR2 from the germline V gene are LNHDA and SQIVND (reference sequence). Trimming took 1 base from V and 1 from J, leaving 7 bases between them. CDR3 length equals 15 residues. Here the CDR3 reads CASSIAAGNTGELFF. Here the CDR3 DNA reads TGTGCCAGTAGTATAGCGGCGGGGAACACCGGGGAGCTGTTTTTT.

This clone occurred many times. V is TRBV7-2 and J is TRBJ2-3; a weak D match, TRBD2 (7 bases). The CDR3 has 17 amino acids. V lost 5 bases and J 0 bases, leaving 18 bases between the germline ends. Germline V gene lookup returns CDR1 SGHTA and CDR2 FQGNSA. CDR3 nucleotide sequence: TGTGCCAGCAGCCCCGGGATTAGGGGGGGGAGCACAGATACGCAGTATTTT. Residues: CASSPGIRGGSTDTQYF.

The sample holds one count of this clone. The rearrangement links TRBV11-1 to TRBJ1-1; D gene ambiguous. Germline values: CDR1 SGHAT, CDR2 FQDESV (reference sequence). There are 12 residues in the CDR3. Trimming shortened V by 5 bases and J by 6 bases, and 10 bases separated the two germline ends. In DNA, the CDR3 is TGTGCCAGCAGCAATGAGGTGGCTGAAGCTTTCTTT. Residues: CASSNEVAEAFF.

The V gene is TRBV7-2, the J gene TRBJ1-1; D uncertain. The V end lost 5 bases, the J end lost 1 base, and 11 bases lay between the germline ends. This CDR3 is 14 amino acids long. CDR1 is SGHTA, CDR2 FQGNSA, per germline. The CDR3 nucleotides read TGTGCCAGCAGCCCCCGCGGAGGGAACACTGAAGCTTTCTTT. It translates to CASSPRGGNTEAFF.

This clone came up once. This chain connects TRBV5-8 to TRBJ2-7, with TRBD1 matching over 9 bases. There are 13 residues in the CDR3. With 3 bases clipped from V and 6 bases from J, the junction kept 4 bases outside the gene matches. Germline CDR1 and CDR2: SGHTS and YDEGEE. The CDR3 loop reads CASSSNRGLEQYF. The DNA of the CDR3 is TGTGCCAGCAGCTCAAACAGGGGGCTCGAGCAGTACTTC.

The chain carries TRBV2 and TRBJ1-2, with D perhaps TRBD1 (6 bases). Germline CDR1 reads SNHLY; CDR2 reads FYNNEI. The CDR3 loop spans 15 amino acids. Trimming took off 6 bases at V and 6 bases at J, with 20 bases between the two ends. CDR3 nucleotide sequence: TGTGCCAGCAGCCCCGGAGGGGGGGGGACACATGGCTACACCTTC. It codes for CASSPGGGGTHGYTF.

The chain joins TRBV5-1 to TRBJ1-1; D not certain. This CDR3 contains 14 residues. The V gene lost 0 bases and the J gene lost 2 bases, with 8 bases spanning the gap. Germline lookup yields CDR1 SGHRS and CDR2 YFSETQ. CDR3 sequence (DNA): TGCGCCAGCAGCTTGGACTATCCAAACACTGAAGCTTTCTTT. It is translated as CASSLDYPNTEAFF.

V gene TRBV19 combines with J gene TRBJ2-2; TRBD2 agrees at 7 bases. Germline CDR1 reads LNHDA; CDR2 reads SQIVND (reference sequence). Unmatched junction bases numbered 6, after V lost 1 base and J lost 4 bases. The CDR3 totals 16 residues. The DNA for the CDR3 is TGTGCCAGTAGTATAGGGGGAGGGTTGAGCACCGGGGAGCTGTTTTTT. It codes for CASSIGGGLSTGELFF.

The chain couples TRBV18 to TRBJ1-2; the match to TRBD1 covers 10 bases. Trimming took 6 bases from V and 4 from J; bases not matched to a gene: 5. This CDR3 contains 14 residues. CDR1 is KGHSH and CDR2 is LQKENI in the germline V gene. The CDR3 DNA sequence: TGTGCCAGCTCGGGGACAGGGGTCAGCTATGGCTACACCTTC. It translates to CASSGTGVSYGYTF.

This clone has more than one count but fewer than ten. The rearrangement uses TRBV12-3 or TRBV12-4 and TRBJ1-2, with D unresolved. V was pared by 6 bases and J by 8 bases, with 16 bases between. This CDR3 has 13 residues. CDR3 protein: CASRYGPGEGYTF. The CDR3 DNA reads TGTGCCAGCAGATACGGACCGGGAGAGGGCTACACCTTC.

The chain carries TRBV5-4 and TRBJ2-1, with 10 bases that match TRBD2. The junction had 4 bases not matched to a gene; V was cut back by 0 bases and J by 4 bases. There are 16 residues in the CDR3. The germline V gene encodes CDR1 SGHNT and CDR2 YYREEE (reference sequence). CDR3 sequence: CASSLASGGGYNEQFF. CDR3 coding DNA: TGTGCCAGCAGCTTGGCTAGCGGGGGAGGATACAATGAGCAGTTCTTC.

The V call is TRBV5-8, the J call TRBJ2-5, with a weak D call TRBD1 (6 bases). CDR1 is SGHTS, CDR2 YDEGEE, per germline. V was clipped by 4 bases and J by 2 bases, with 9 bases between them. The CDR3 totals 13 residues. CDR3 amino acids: CASSRTVQETQYF. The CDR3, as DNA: TGTGCCAGCAGCCGGACAGTTCAAGAGACCCAGTACTTC.

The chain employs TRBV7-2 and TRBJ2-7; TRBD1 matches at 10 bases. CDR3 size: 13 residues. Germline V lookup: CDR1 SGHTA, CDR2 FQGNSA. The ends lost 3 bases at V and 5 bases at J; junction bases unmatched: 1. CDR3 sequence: CASSFGTGDEQYF. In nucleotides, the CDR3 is TGTGCCAGCAGCTTCGGGACAGGGGACGAGCAGTACTTC. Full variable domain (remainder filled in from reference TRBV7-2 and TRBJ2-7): GAGVSQSPSNKVTEKGKDVELRCDPISGHTALYWYRQSLGQGLEFLIYFQGNSAPDKSGLPSDRFSAERTGGSVSTLTIQRTQQEDSAVYLCASSFGTGDEQYFGPGTRLTVT.

The CDR3 nucleotides read TGTGCCAGCAGCCGGGGACAGGCCTACGAGCAGTACTTC. Its translation: CASSRGQAYEQYF. The chain uses TRBV7-8 and TRBJ2-7; 8 bases are a match to TRBD1. Germline CDR1 and CDR2: SGHVS and FQNEAQ. V dropped 5 bases and J dropped 2; count of bases not matched to a gene: 2. This CDR3 is 13 amino acids long. Full variable domain (outside the CDR3, taken from reference TRBV7-8 and TRBJ2-7): GAGVSQSPRYKVAKRGQDVALRCDPISGHVSLFWYQQALGQGPEFLTYFQNEAQLDKSGLPSDRFFAERPEGSVSTLKIQRTQQEDSAVYLCASSRGQAYEQYFGPGTRLTVT.

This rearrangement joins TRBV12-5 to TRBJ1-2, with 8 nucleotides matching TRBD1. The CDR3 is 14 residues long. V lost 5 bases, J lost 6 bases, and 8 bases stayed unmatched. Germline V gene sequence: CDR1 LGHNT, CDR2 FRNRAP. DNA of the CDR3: TGTGCTAGTGGTATACGGACAGGGCGGGATGGCTACACCTTC. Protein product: CASGIRTGRDGYTF.

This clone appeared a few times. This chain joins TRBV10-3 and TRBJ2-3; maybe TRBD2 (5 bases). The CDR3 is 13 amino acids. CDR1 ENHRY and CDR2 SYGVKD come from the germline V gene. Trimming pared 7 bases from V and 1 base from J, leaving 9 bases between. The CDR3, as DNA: TGTGCCATCACGGCGGGTGGCACAGATACGCAGTATTTT. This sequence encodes CAITAGGTDTQYF.

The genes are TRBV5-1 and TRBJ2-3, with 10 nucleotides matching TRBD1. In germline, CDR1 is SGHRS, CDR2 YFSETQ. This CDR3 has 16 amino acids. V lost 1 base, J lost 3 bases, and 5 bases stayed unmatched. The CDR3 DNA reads TGCGCCAGCAGCTTGAGTGGGGACAGGGGAACAGATACGCAGTATTTT. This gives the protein CASSLSGDRGTDTQYF.